A selection of T cell receptor beta chains follows, all from one sample in a study of shared clonotypes between healthy human individuals. Libraries were prepared by immunoSEQ multiplex PCR; TCRdb keeps only in-frame clonotypes and omits some of them. The sample shows about 1,900,000 clones, around 96% of them seen only once. Sequenced: naive CD8+ T cells sorted from blood. The receptors stem from a man younger than 35 in good health. CDR3s include the opening cysteine and the closing phenylalanine or tryptophan. D genes are given only for firm matches. The size field is filled for only some rows; it gives once, few, many or a size class.

D,size,length,V,J,CDR3
NA,NA,13,TRBV7-6,TRBJ2-7,CASSRAGSYEQYF
TRBD1,NA,18,TRBV29-1,TRBJ2-5,CSVEDRGSRGRALGTQYF
NA,NA,14,TRBV7-9,TRBJ2-2,CASDPAPGTGELFF
NA,few,13,TRBV19,TRBJ1-1,CASSFTGNTEAFF
NA,NA,21,TRBV6-1,TRBJ2-3,CASSEAAGLPVGPTSTDTQYF
NA,NA,11,TRBV10-3,TRBJ2-7,CAISDGGEQYF
TRBD2,NA,15,TRBV5-1,TRBJ2-7,CASSDGTIKPHEQYF
NA,NA,12,TRBV19,TRBJ2-5,CASSGGQETQYF
TRBD2,NA,16,TRBV7-8,TRBJ2-5,CASSPETSGQQETQYF
NA,NA,15,TRBV10-1,TRBJ2-5,CASSETTGVGETQYF
NA,once,13,TRBV9,TRBJ2-5,CASSVEGQETQYF
NA,once,13,TRBV7-9,TRBJ2-7,CASTGTAPYEQYF
NA,NA,14,TRBV6-1,TRBJ1-6,CASLALRGNSPLHF
TRBD2,once,19,TRBV4-1,TRBJ2-1,CASSQEASIAGGDYNEQFF
TRBD2,NA,17,TRBV9,TRBJ2-3,CASSVAFSGLGTDTQYF
TRBD1,NA,15,TRBV6-5,TRBJ1-3,CASSAGQEFGNTIYF
TRBD1,NA,16,TRBV6-4,TRBJ1-3,CASSERQGHSGNTIYF
TRBD1,NA,17,TRBV4-3,TRBJ2-4,CASSPRPQGAEGNIQYF
NA,NA,13,TRBV5-5,TRBJ2-7,CASSLEDRYEQYF
TRBD2,NA,15,TRBV13,TRBJ2-7,CASSFSGSGSYEQYF
NA,NA,12,TRBV7-9,TRBJ2-1,CASHIRADEQFF
TRBD2,NA,14,TRBV28,TRBJ2-7,CASSLAGVSYEQYF
NA,NA,13,TRBV28,TRBJ2-2,CASSLYGTGELFF
NA,NA,13,TRBV29-1,TRBJ2-1,CSVETRGLLEEFF
TRBD1,NA,16,TRBV6-5,TRBJ2-7,CASSYSTGQTSYEQYF
TRBD1,once,11,TRBV6-5,TRBJ2-7,CATGTVYEQYF
NA,NA,15,TRBV4-1,TRBJ1-6,CASSLRISYNSPLHF
TRBD1,NA,13,TRBV14,TRBJ1-1,CASAQGYWTEAFF
NA,NA,14,TRBV7-6,TRBJ2-1,CASTNRAVGNEQFF
NA,NA,13,TRBV10-2,TRBJ1-1,CASSETGVTEAFF
NA,NA,14,TRBV6-1,TRBJ2-7,CASSLRAYQLEQYF
NA,NA,12,TRBV28,TRBJ2-1,CASSSGLGEQFF
TRBD2,NA,13,TRBV28,TRBJ2-7,CASSPSGGYEQYF
TRBD2,once,15,TRBV18,TRBJ2-7,CASSPPGLAGYEQYF
NA,NA,12,TRBV6-5,TRBJ2-7,CASSLGTAEQYF
NA,NA,14,TRBV19,TRBJ2-7,CASSFGPEGYEQYF
TRBD2,NA,15,TRBV6-6,TRBJ2-1,CASSYGTSAYNEQFF
NA,once,13,TRBV5-6,TRBJ1-5,CASSGGVNQPQHF
NA,NA,16,TRBV7-9,TRBJ2-7,CASSLDLPRSPYEQYF
NA,NA,15,TRBV6-1,TRBJ1-3,CASSDTDYPGNTIYF